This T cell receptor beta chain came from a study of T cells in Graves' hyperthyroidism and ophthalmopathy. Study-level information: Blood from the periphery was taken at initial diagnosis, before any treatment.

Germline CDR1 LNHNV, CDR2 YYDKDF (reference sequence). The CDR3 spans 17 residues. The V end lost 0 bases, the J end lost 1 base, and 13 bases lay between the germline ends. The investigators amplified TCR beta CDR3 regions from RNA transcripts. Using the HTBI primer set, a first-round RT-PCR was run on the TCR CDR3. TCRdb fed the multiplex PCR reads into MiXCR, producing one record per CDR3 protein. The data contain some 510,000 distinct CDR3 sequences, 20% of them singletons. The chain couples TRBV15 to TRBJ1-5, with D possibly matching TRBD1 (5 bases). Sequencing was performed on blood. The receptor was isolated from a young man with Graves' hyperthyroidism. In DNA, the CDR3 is TGTGCCACCAGCAGAGATTTCGCGAGGGGAAGCAATCAGCCCCAGCATTTT. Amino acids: CATSRDFARGSNQPQHF.